The rows below give T cell receptor beta chains drawn from one sample of a study of response to subunit inactivated influenza vaccine. TCRdb called the RT-PCR reads again in MiXCR, with one record for every CDR3 protein. Counted here are 200,000 to 300,000 distinct CDR3 sequences, 12% occurring once; the ten biggest clones make up 7.5% to 10%. Sequencing was performed on non-naive T cells sorted from PBMCs, taken 14 to 15 days before vaccination. All receptors come from a man between 45 and 60 years old who received an inactivated influenza vaccine. Both conserved end residues are part of each CDR3. Fields, in order: V gene, J gene, D gene, clone size, CDR3 DNA, CDR3 protein. The D gene is left open where the match is weak. The size entry is marked missing in some rows and otherwise reads once, few, many or a size class.

V gene: TRBV29-1
J gene: TRBJ2-7
D gene: TRBD2
clone size: few
CDR3 DNA: TGCAGCGTTGGCGGGGGGCCCTACGAGCAGTACTTC
CDR3 protein: CSVGGGPYEQYF

V gene: TRBV5-1
J gene: TRBJ2-7
D gene: -
clone size: many
CDR3 DNA: TGCGCCAGCAGCCCAGGGGGGGGGAACTACGAGCAGTACTTC
CDR3 protein: CASSPGGGNYEQYF

V gene: TRBV4-1
J gene: TRBJ1-6
D gene: TRBD1
clone size: many
CDR3 DNA: TGCGCCAGCAGCCAGGACAAGACAGGGTTAAGGAGCTCCTATAATTCACCCCTCCACTTT
CDR3 protein: CASSQDKTGLRSSYNSPLHF

V gene: TRBV28
J gene: TRBJ2-7
D gene: -
clone size: few
CDR3 DNA: TGTGCCAGCAGTGAGGGTCGCGACGAGCAGTACTTC
CDR3 protein: CASSEGRDEQYF

V gene: TRBV5-1
J gene: TRBJ2-5
D gene: -
clone size: few
CDR3 DNA: TGCGCCAGCAGCTTGGAGGGTCGCCAAGAGACCCAGTACTTC
CDR3 protein: CASSLEGRQETQYF

V gene: TRBV28
J gene: TRBJ1-4
D gene: -
clone size: -
CDR3 DNA: TGTGCCAGCAGCAACAGGTTAACTAATGAAAAACTGTTTTTT
CDR3 protein: CASSNRLTNEKLFF

V gene: TRBV15
J gene: TRBJ2-1
D gene: TRBD1
clone size: -
CDR3 DNA: TGTGCCACCAGCAGAGAGACAGGGGTTCATGAGCAGTTCTTC
CDR3 protein: CATSRETGVHEQFF

V gene: TRBV7-8
J gene: TRBJ2-7
D gene: -
clone size: few
CDR3 DNA: TGTGCCAGCAGCCAAAGAGGCCCCCGGGTGCAGGTCTACTTCGAGCAGTACTTC
CDR3 protein: CASSQRGPRVQVYFEQYF

V gene: TRBV5-5
J gene: TRBJ2-1
D gene: -
clone size: -
CDR3 DNA: TGTGCCAGCAGCTTCCTCGGGGGGCATGAGCAGTTCTTC
CDR3 protein: CASSFLGGHEQFF

V gene: TRBV28
J gene: TRBJ2-7
D gene: -
clone size: -
CDR3 DNA: TGTGCCAGCAGTTTATTCACGGGCAGGGAATACTTC
CDR3 protein: CASSLFTGREYF

V gene: TRBV5-6
J gene: TRBJ2-1
D gene: -
clone size: few
CDR3 DNA: TGTGCCAGCAGCTTGGTGCCACGGGCGCAGTTCTTC
CDR3 protein: CASSLVPRAQFF

V gene: TRBV12-3/TRBV12-4
J gene: TRBJ2-3
D gene: -
clone size: -
CDR3 DNA: TGTGCCAGCAGTCCCCGGGGATCAGATACGCAGTATTTT
CDR3 protein: CASSPRGSDTQYF

V gene: TRBV11-2
J gene: TRBJ2-7
D gene: TRBD2
clone size: many
CDR3 DNA: TGTGCCAGCAGCCCCTTCCCCAGCGGGGGGGACTACGAGCAGTACTTC
CDR3 protein: CASSPFPSGGDYEQYF

V gene: TRBV6-5
J gene: TRBJ1-2
D gene: -
clone size: -
CDR3 DNA: TGTGCCAGCAGTTCCCTTGGGACAACCTATGGCTACACCTTC
CDR3 protein: CASSSLGTTYGYTF

V gene: TRBV18
J gene: TRBJ1-1
D gene: -
clone size: -
CDR3 DNA: TGTGCCAGCTCACCACGGACAGCCATGAACACTGAAGCTTTCTTT
CDR3 protein: CASSPRTAMNTEAFF

V gene: TRBV27
J gene: TRBJ2-3
D gene: -
clone size: few
CDR3 DNA: TGTGCCAGCAGTTCCCTGAGCCCGGCGCTAGATACGCAGTATTTT
CDR3 protein: CASSSLSPALDTQYF

V gene: TRBV27
J gene: TRBJ2-7
D gene: -
clone size: -
CDR3 DNA: TGTGCCAGCAGTTCTACAGGCCGCGAGCAGTACTTC
CDR3 protein: CASSSTGREQYF

V gene: TRBV5-1
J gene: TRBJ2-2
D gene: TRBD1
clone size: many
CDR3 DNA: TGCGCCAGCAGCTTGAACCCTGACAGGGGGCGGACCGGGGAGCTGTTTTTT
CDR3 protein: CASSLNPDRGRTGELFF

V gene: TRBV5-6
J gene: TRBJ1-4
D gene: -
clone size: few
CDR3 DNA: TGTGCCAGCAGCTTGGCGGAAGGGGAAAAACTGTTTTTT
CDR3 protein: CASSLAEGEKLFF

V gene: TRBV4-3
J gene: TRBJ2-3
D gene: -
clone size: few
CDR3 DNA: TGCGCCAGCAGCCAGGGTTTCTCGGGCACAGATACGCAGTATTTT
CDR3 protein: CASSQGFSGTDTQYF

V gene: TRBV10-3
J gene: TRBJ2-7
D gene: -
clone size: -
CDR3 DNA: TGTGCCATCAGTGGCGGACACCTCTCCTACGAGCAGTACTTC
CDR3 protein: CAISGGHLSYEQYF

V gene: TRBV2
J gene: TRBJ2-3
D gene: -
clone size: -
CDR3 DNA: TGTGCCAGCAGCACAGACCTTATCACAGATACGCAGTATTTT
CDR3 protein: CASSTDLITDTQYF

V gene: TRBV9
J gene: TRBJ2-3
D gene: -
clone size: -
CDR3 DNA: TGTGCCAGCAGCGTAGGGGCGGGGCAGCGCACAGATACGCAGTATTTT
CDR3 protein: CASSVGAGQRTDTQYF

V gene: TRBV7-9
J gene: TRBJ2-1
D gene: TRBD1
clone size: -
CDR3 DNA: TGTGCCAGCAGCTTAGGAAGGGGGCACAATGAGCAGTTCTTC
CDR3 protein: CASSLGRGHNEQFF

V gene: TRBV5-1
J gene: TRBJ2-1
D gene: -
clone size: few
CDR3 DNA: TGCGCCAGCAGCTTGAGTAGGGGTGGGAATGAGCAGTTCTTC
CDR3 protein: CASSLSRGGNEQFF

V gene: TRBV5-1
J gene: TRBJ2-7
D gene: TRBD1
clone size: many
CDR3 DNA: TGCGCCAGCAGCTTGGCCGTTGGGACAGGGGGCTACGAGCAGTACTTC
CDR3 protein: CASSLAVGTGGYEQYF

V gene: TRBV10-3
J gene: TRBJ1-6
D gene: -
clone size: -
CDR3 DNA: TGTGCCTCAGGGCAGAGTGGGGATTCACCCCTCCACTTT
CDR3 protein: CASGQSGDSPLHF

V gene: TRBV28
J gene: TRBJ2-1
D gene: -
clone size: -
CDR3 DNA: TGTGCCAGCAGTTTTGGGGGGCGAAACTACAATGAGCAGTTCTTC
CDR3 protein: CASSFGGRNYNEQFF

V gene: TRBV20-1
J gene: TRBJ1-6
D gene: TRBD1
clone size: -
CDR3 DNA: TGCAGTGCTAGACTAGCGGGACAGAATAATTCACCCCTCCACTTT
CDR3 protein: CSARLAGQNNSPLHF

V gene: TRBV6-2/TRBV6-3
J gene: TRBJ2-5
D gene: -
clone size: few
CDR3 DNA: TGTGCCAGCAGCCCGAAGGTACAAGAGACCCAGTACTTC
CDR3 protein: CASSPKVQETQYF

V gene: TRBV2
J gene: TRBJ2-1
D gene: TRBD2
clone size: many
CDR3 DNA: TGTGCCAGCAGGGGACTAGTCGTAAACAATGAGCAGTTCTTC
CDR3 protein: CASRGLVVNNEQFF

V gene: TRBV10-3
J gene: TRBJ2-5
D gene: -
clone size: -
CDR3 DNA: TGTGCCATCAGCGGTCAGGGGGGTGGAGAGACCCAGTACTTC
CDR3 protein: CAISGQGGGETQYF

V gene: TRBV20-1
J gene: TRBJ2-7
D gene: -
clone size: -
CDR3 DNA: TGCAGTGCTAAGTTGACAGGGAGGTCCTACGAGCAGTACTTC
CDR3 protein: CSAKLTGRSYEQYF

V gene: TRBV20-1
J gene: TRBJ1-2
D gene: TRBD1
clone size: -
CDR3 DNA: TGCAGTGCTAGAGCGGAGGACAGGTCCAACTATGGCTACACCTTC
CDR3 protein: CSARAEDRSNYGYTF

V gene: TRBV7-2
J gene: TRBJ2-7
D gene: -
clone size: many
CDR3 DNA: TGTGCCAGCAGTAACTCCTACGAGCAGTACTTC
CDR3 protein: CASSNSYEQYF

V gene: TRBV7-8
J gene: TRBJ1-4
D gene: TRBD1
clone size: -
CDR3 DNA: TGTGCCAGCAGCTTAGTGGGGACAGGGATTAATGAAAAACTGTTTTTT
CDR3 protein: CASSLVGTGINEKLFF

V gene: TRBV29-1
J gene: TRBJ2-5
D gene: -
clone size: many
CDR3 DNA: TGCAGCGGGAGTTCAGGGGAGACCCAGTACTTC
CDR3 protein: CSGSSGETQYF

V gene: TRBV11-2
J gene: TRBJ2-1
D gene: TRBD2
clone size: few
CDR3 DNA: TGTGCCAGCAGCCCGGGGACTAGCGTAGGGTACAATGAGCAGTTCTTC
CDR3 protein: CASSPGTSVGYNEQFF

V gene: TRBV12-3/TRBV12-4
J gene: TRBJ2-3
D gene: -
clone size: few
CDR3 DNA: TGTGCCAGCAGTTTAGGACTCCCAGGGGCAGATACGCAGTATTTT
CDR3 protein: CASSLGLPGADTQYF

V gene: TRBV10-3
J gene: TRBJ1-6
D gene: -
clone size: many
CDR3 DNA: TGTGCCATCAGTGAGTTTGTTAATGCACCCCTCCACTTT
CDR3 protein: CAISEFVNAPLHF

V gene: TRBV20-1
J gene: TRBJ2-1
D gene: -
clone size: many
CDR3 DNA: TGCAGTGCCTTAACCGGGACGGCTTACAATGAGCAGTTCTTC
CDR3 protein: CSALTGTAYNEQFF

V gene: TRBV5-1
J gene: TRBJ2-1
D gene: -
clone size: many
CDR3 DNA: TGCGCCAGCAGCTCCCGCCTAGGCGGGGACCCCTACAATGAGCAGTTCTTC
CDR3 protein: CASSSRLGGDPYNEQFF

V gene: TRBV5-6
J gene: TRBJ1-2
D gene: -
clone size: few
CDR3 DNA: TGTGCCAGCAGCTGGTGGACAGTAGCCTATGGCTACACCTTC
CDR3 protein: CASSWWTVAYGYTF

V gene: TRBV5-1
J gene: TRBJ2-7
D gene: -
clone size: many
CDR3 DNA: TGCGCCAGCAGTACCGGGACTCCATCCTACGAGCAGTACTTC
CDR3 protein: CASSTGTPSYEQYF

V gene: TRBV20-1
J gene: TRBJ2-1
D gene: -
clone size: -
CDR3 DNA: TGCAGTTCAGATAGTGGGACGGGGCTATACAATGAGCAGTTCTTC
CDR3 protein: CSSDSGTGLYNEQFF